These T cell receptor beta chains were read from a single sample in a study of identifying expanded T cells in peripheral blood. TCRdb keeps only in-frame clones here, not all; method: immunoSEQ multiplex PCR. The sample lists around 91,000 clones; 88% were seen once. Sequencing was performed on blood. The receptors come from a person between 18 and 75 years old in good health. Both conserved end residues are part of each CDR3. D genes are given only for firm matches. Some rows mark clone size as missing; the rest say once, few, many or name a class of expanded clone.

TRBJ1-1,TRBV29-1,NA,NA,CSVAGERGPEAFF,TGCAGCGTTGCCGGGGAGAGAGGTCCCGAAGCTTTCTTT
TRBJ1-1,TRBV6-5,NA,NA,CASSYSFSGGEAFF,TGTGCCAGCAGTTACTCGTTCTCCGGGGGGGAAGCTTTCTTT
TRBJ1-1,TRBV5-1,NA,TRBD1,CASSPRQGAITEAFF,TGCGCCAGCAGCCCGAGACAGGGGGCAATCACTGAAGCTTTCTTT
TRBJ2-2,TRBV19,NA,TRBD2,CASSIAGGTGELFF,TGTGCCAGTAGTATTGCGGGAGGAACCGGGGAGCTGTTTTTT
TRBJ2-1,TRBV6-5,NA,TRBD2,CASSASGGYNEQFF,TGTGCCAGCAGTGCTAGCGGGGGCTACAATGAGCAGTTCTTC
TRBJ2-7,TRBV30,NA,NA,CAWSEGSSQPYEQYF,TGTGCCTGGAGCGAGGGGAGCAGTCAACCCTACGAGCAGTACTTC
TRBJ2-1,TRBV19,NA,TRBD1,CASSRDRVNYEQFF,TGTGCCAGTAGTAGGGACAGGGTTAACTATGAGCAGTTCTTC
TRBJ2-7,TRBV28,NA,TRBD1,CASSSPRGQSLYEQYF,TGTGCCAGCAGTTCCCCCCGGGGACAGAGCCTGTACGAGCAGTACTTC
TRBJ2-2,TRBV25-1,once,NA,CASSRRGKGGELFF,TGTGCCAGCAGTCGCAGGGGAAAAGGCGGGGAGCTGTTTTTT
TRBJ2-7,TRBV6-1,NA,NA,CASLGDIWSEQYF,TGTGCCAGCCTTGGGGACATATGGAGCGAGCAGTACTTC
TRBJ2-1,TRBV28,NA,TRBD2,CASGLAGMNYNEQFF,TGTGCCAGCGGGTTAGCGGGAATGAACTACAATGAGCAGTTCTTC
TRBJ1-1,TRBV6-5,NA,NA,CASSADSNTEAFF,TGTGCCAGCAGTGCCGACAGCAACACTGAAGCTTTCTTT
TRBJ2-1,TRBV27,NA,NA,CASTPLASGYNEQFF,TGTGCCAGCACCCCTCTAGCGTCGGGCTACAATGAGCAGTTCTTC
TRBJ1-2,TRBV18,NA,TRBD1,CASSPGQGALYGYTF,TGTGCCAGCTCACCGGGACAGGGGGCCCTCTATGGCTACACCTTC
TRBJ1-1,TRBV10-2,once,TRBD1,CASVTGSEAFF,TGCGCCAGCGTGACAGGGTCTGAAGCTTTCTTT
TRBJ2-3,TRBV9,NA,TRBD2,CASSVTGGWTDTQYF,TGTGCCAGCAGCGTAACGGGAGGCTGGACAGATACGCAGTATTTT
TRBJ2-3,TRBV28,NA,TRBD2,CASSFRREFTDTQYF,TGTGCCAGCAGTTTCCGGCGGGAGTTCACAGATACGCAGTATTTT